A single sample gave rise to the 19 T cell receptor beta chains below, sequenced in a study of human thymus T cells. The repertoire was sequenced with immunoSEQ multiplex PCR; TCRdb's copy has only in-frame clones and lacks some. The sample yields 55,000 to 85,000 clones, roughly 94% seen once. The thymus tissue came from resections taken during corrective heart surgery. Sequencing was carried out using thymus tissue. The origin of the receptors is a girl under three years old with a congenital heart defect but otherwise immunologically healthy.

This clone was recorded once. V usage is TRBV29-1 and J usage is TRBJ2-7, with 9 bases identical to TRBD2. Per germline, CDR1 SQVTM and CDR2 ANQGSEA. The length of the CDR3 is 17 residues. V lost 1 base to trimming and J lost 4 bases; unmatched junction nucleotides: 14. The CDR3 DNA is TGCAGCGTTGAAGTGATTAGCGGGAGTTCGAAAGGGTACGAGCAGTACTTC. It yields the protein CSVEVISGSSKGYEQYF.

The chain has TRBV21-1 and TRBJ1-1. TRBV21-1 is a pseudogene. The CDR3 length is 13 residues. CDR3 bases: TGTGCCAGCGTATGGGGGGCAAGAACTGAAGCTTTCTTT. Translating it yields CASVWGARTEAFF.

The chain is built from TRBV10-3 and TRBJ2-1; the match to TRBD2 covers 10 bases. CDR3 size: 20 residues. The V gene end was trimmed by 3 bases and the J gene end by 4 bases; junction bases not matched to a gene: 18. Germline V lookup: CDR1 ENHRY, CDR2 SYGVKD. This CDR3 is CAISDLDGTSSGRRYNEQFF. The CDR3 DNA reads as TGTGCCATCAGTGACCTGGACGGGACTTCTAGCGGGAGAAGATACAATGAGCAGTTCTTC.

Written as DNA, the CDR3 is TGTGCCAGCGCCTCGGGTGGGGACCCAACCTACGAGCAGTACTTC. This gives the protein CASASGGDPTYEQYF. The J gene is TRBJ2-7, the V gene TRBV6-5; tentatively, D is TRBD1 or TRBD2 (5 bases each). V shed 8 bases and J shed 2 bases, with 19 bases lying between them. Germline values: CDR1 MNHEY, CDR2 SVGAGI. The CDR3 totals 15 residues.

The chain uses TRBV6-4 and TRBJ2-1; D call uncertain. Germline V CDR1 and CDR2: MRHNA, SNTAGT. Trimming left V 6 bases short and J 3 bases short, with 6 bases between. This CDR3 contains 12 residues. The CDR3 coding sequence is TGTGCCAGCAGCTCTCACTACAATGAGCAGTTCTTC. Residues: CASSSHYNEQFF.

As DNA, the CDR3 is TGTGCCAGCAGCTTGGGTGCTAGCGGCTTCCAAGAGACCCAGTACTTC. It specifies CASSLGASGFQETQYF. The chain has TRBV5-6 and TRBJ2-5, with 7 bases lining up with TRBD2. Germline loops: CDR1 SGHDT, CDR2 YYEEEE. The V segment lost 0 bases and the J segment 1 base; nucleotides outside the gene matches: 6. This CDR3 region has 16 residues.

A single count supports this clone. The chain uses TRBV27 and TRBJ1-1; 7 positions agree with TRBD1. The germline gives CDR1 MNHEY, CDR2 SMNVEV (reference sequence). The J segment lost 0 bases and the V segment lost 5 bases, leaving 9 bases of the junction unmatched. The CDR3 is made up of 16 amino acids. The CDR3 DNA follows: TGTGCCAGCAGTCCCGGGACAGAAGTTGTGAACACTGAAGCTTTCTTT. Its protein is CASSPGTEVVNTEAFF.

This clone was picked up one time. The V and J genes are TRBV19 and TRBJ2-1; D perhaps matches TRBD2 (7 bases). Germline V gene data show CDR1 as LNHDA and CDR2 as SQIVND (reference sequence). V was shortened by 3 bases and J by 3 bases, with 15 bases between the two germline ends. The CDR3 runs 16 residues. The CDR3 DNA is TGTGCCAGTAGTATGGGGGCTAGCGGTAGCTACAATGAGCAGTTCTTC. Translated: CASSMGASGSYNEQFF.

The chain recombines TRBV5-1 with TRBJ2-2; no firm D call. From germline, CDR1 is SGHRS and CDR2 YFSETQ. Between the trimmed V and J ends, which lost 1 base and 6 bases, there was a span of 13 bases. The CDR3 runs 15 residues. In nucleotides, the CDR3 is TGCGCCAGCAGCTTGTCCCAGACCCCTCCCGGGGAGCTGTTTTTT. Translating gives CASSLSQTPPGELFF.

The V gene is TRBV28, the J gene TRBJ2-1, with D unresolved. V was clipped by 8 bases and J by 6 bases, with 17 bases between them. Looked up from germline, CDR1 is MDHEN and CDR2 is SYDVKM. This CDR3 comprises 14 residues. The CDR3 DNA reads TGTGCCAGCCTCAATGGGCCCCTCTCCAATGAGCAGTTCTTC. It specifies CASLNGPLSNEQFF.

The chain has TRBV7-6 and TRBJ2-7; possible D gene TRBD1, 5 bases. CDR1 is SGHVS and CDR2 is FNYEAQ in the germline V gene. Trimming cost V 2 bases and J 3 bases, with 14 bases left between them. This CDR3 is built from 15 residues. CDR3: CASSLKSQAYYEQYF. CDR3 sequence (DNA): TGTGCCAGCAGCTTAAAATCACAGGCGTACTACGAGCAGTACTTC.

V usage is TRBV28 and J usage is TRBJ1-2, with 11 positions matching TRBD1. Germline assignment: CDR1 MDHEN and CDR2 SYDVKM. J gave up 5 bases and V 6 bases, and 8 bases lay outside the gene matches. CDR3 length: 15 residues. CDR3 bases: TGTGCCAGCAGCGGGGACAGGGGGGGAAGATATGGCTACACCTTC. This codes for CASSGDRGGRYGYTF.

This clone was detected once. The gene calls are TRBV20-1 and TRBJ2-7, with TRBD2 matching over 7 bases. V was pared by 3 bases and J by 9 bases, with 5 bases of the junction left unmatched. The CDR3 is made up of 11 amino acids. CDR1 is DFQATT and CDR2 is SNEGSKA in the germline V gene (reference sequence). CDR3 DNA sequence: TGCAGTGCTAGGTCACGGGAGGTGCAGTACTTC. Amino acid sequence: CSARSREVQYF.

This rearrangement joins TRBV6-6 to TRBJ1-5; a weak D match, TRBD1 (5 bases). The V and J ends lost 5 bases and 3 bases respectively, with 14 bases between them. This CDR3 region has 15 residues. Germline assignment: CDR1 MNHNY and CDR2 SVGAGI (reference sequence). Here the CDR3 reads CASSGRDRFNQPQHF. The CDR3 DNA reads TGTGCCAGCAGTGGCCGGGACCGATTCAATCAGCCCCAGCATTTT.

This chain joins TRBV28 and TRBJ2-7; TRBD1 agrees at 8 bases. CDR1 MDHEN and CDR2 SYDVKM come from the germline V gene. The CDR3 runs 16 residues. Losses at the gene ends were 6 bases for V and 3 bases for J; bases not matched to a gene: 13. This chain's CDR3 is CASSTLHDRGDYEQYF. The CDR3, as DNA: TGTGCCAGCAGCACCCTCCACGACAGGGGAGACTACGAGCAGTACTTC.

V gene TRBV6-6 combines with J gene TRBJ2-5; D tentatively reads TRBD1 or TRBD2 (5 bases each). Germline V gene lookup returns CDR1 MNHNY and CDR2 SVGAGI (reference sequence). This CDR3 has 16 amino acids. The germline V and J ends were trimmed by 6 bases and 1 base, with 18 bases remaining between them. For the CDR3, the DNA is TGTGCCAGCAGCCCGCTCGGGGCAGCTCTCCAAGAGACCCAGTACTTC. Protein sequence: CASSPLGAALQETQYF.

This clone was seen a single time. V gene TRBV5-1 combines with J gene TRBJ1-2, with 7 positions matching TRBD1. Germline assignment: CDR1 SGHRS and CDR2 YFSETQ. This CDR3 is built from 13 residues. With V trimmed by 3 bases and J by 6 bases, 5 bases remained unmatched. The CDR3 is CASSYGTVNGYTF. The CDR3, as DNA: TGCGCCAGCAGCTATGGGACAGTAAATGGCTACACCTTC.

Details on this clone: At one end the junction does not follow the germline gene, possibly because of a read error. Other DNA sequences of this sample code for an identical CDR3. The chain uses TRBV27 and TRBJ2-3; D remains ambiguous. CDR1 and CDR2 from the germline V gene are MNHEY and SMNVEV (reference sequence). This CDR3 contains 11 residues. The CDR3 sequence is CASSSTDTQYF. CDR3 sequence (DNA): TGTGCCAGCAGTAGCACGGATACGCAGTATTTT.

The genes are TRBV27 and TRBJ2-4; D may correspond to TRBD1 or TRBD2 (5 bases each). The V gene's germline CDR1 is MNHEY and CDR2 SMNVEV (reference sequence). The CDR3 has 15 residues. V shed 6 bases and J shed 4 bases, with 16 bases lying between them. The CDR3 DNA is TGTGCCAGCAGCCCTCGCCCCGGGGCTAAAAACATTCAGTACTTC. Its protein product is CASSPRPGAKNIQYF.